These 5 T cell receptor beta chains share one sample of origin, sequenced in a study of shared clonotypes between healthy human individuals. The repertoire was sequenced with immunoSEQ multiplex PCR; TCRdb's copy has only in-frame clones and lacks some. This sample has 1.6 million or so clones, with 98% to 99% found just once. Specimen: naive CD4+ T cells sorted from blood. Regarding subset: CD45RA+ positively selected. These receptors were obtained from a young man in good health.

This sequence joins TRBV4-3 and TRBJ2-3; 12 nucleotides agree with TRBD2. In germline, CDR1 is LGHNA, CDR2 YSLEER. The CDR3 loop spans 22 amino acids. V lost 0 bases to trimming and J lost 0 bases; unmatched junction nucleotides: 16. The CDR3 region has the DNA TGCGCCAGCAGCCAAGATTGGCCCTTTGGAACTAGCGGGAGGACCAGCACAGATACGCAGTATTTT. It yields the protein CASSQDWPFGTSGRTSTDTQYF.

The rearrangement links TRBV5-4 to TRBJ1-3; D possibly corresponds to TRBD1 (6 bases). The CDR3 length is 16 residues. Germline CDR1 is SGHNT and CDR2 is YYREEE (reference sequence). Trimming took 3 bases from V and 0 from J, leaving 13 bases between them. CDR3 nucleotides: TGTGCCAGCAGCTCGAGACAGGCTCTCTCTGGAAACACCATATATTTT. Amino acids: CASSSRQALSGNTIYF.

This chain links TRBV7-2 with TRBJ2-5; 14 nucleotides agree with TRBD2. The CDR3 loop spans 17 amino acids. With V trimmed by 5 bases and J by 4 bases, 9 bases remained unmatched. In germline, CDR1 is SGHTA, CDR2 FQGNSA. The CDR3: CASSPSTGTSGRETQYF. The CDR3 region has the DNA TGTGCCAGCAGCCCGAGTACCGGGACTAGCGGGAGAGAGACCCAGTACTTC.

The chain recombines TRBV7-9 with TRBJ2-1; D not certain. This CDR3 spans 15 amino acids. Per germline, CDR1 SEHNR and CDR2 FQNEAQ (reference sequence). Trimming shortened V by 2 bases and J by 0 bases, and 8 bases separated the two germline ends. This chain's CDR3 is CASSLPPSSYNEQFF. The DNA for the CDR3 is TGTGCCAGCAGCTTACCTCCCAGCTCCTACAATGAGCAGTTCTTC.

The CDR3 spells CASSLGRVIYNEQFF. DNA of the CDR3: TGTGCCAGCTCCTTGGGCAGGGTGATCTACAATGAGCAGTTCTTC. This sequence joins TRBV27 and TRBJ2-1, with D possibly matching TRBD1 (5 bases). The CDR3 extends over 15 amino acids. V lost 8 bases and J 3 bases, leaving 17 bases between the germline ends. Germline assignment: CDR1 MNHEY and CDR2 SMNVEV (reference sequence).